The sequence of this T cell receptor beta chain was determined in a study of control samples from healthy donors and cancer patients. Libraries were prepared by immunoSEQ multiplex PCR; TCRdb keeps only in-frame clonotypes and omits some of them. The sample carries roughly 120,000 clones, roughly nine tenths recorded once. Germline V gene sequence: CDR1 DFQATT, CDR2 SNEGSKA (reference sequence). V was cut by 5 bases and J by 14 bases, with 13 bases left in between. The CDR3 covers 11 residues. This clonotype originated in a woman aged 18-29 years in good health. Sequencing was carried out using blood. V and J are TRBV20-1 and TRBJ1-6, with D unresolved. As DNA, the CDR3 is TGCAGTGCTCCCCTCCCGAGGGCCCTCCACTTT. It yields the protein CSAPLPRALHF.